The present entry profiles one T cell receptor (beta chain) with its context. Its antigen is unknown. The data originate from a study of OX40 agonist ivuxolimab in advanced cancers. General study points: Clonal expansion was among the lowest in partial responders at 0.1-3.0 mg/kg, especially CD8+.

The CDR3 runs to 16 residues. The V and J ends lost 1 base and 0 bases respectively, with 12 bases between them. Germline CDR1 reads SGHTA; CDR2 reads FQGNSA. Method: immunoSEQ multiplex PCR; TCRdb's copy keeps in-frame clones and lacks some. The table lists tens of thousands of clones, around 85% of them singletons. This rearrangement joins TRBV7-2 to TRBJ2-5, with D possibly matching TRBD1 (6 bases). This receptor was obtained from an adult with an advanced solid tumor such as melanoma, head and neck, liver or kidney cancer. The sequencing here drew on CD4+ or CD8+ T cells sorted from blood, taken in a trial of the OX40 agonist ivuxolimab. CDR3 DNA sequence: TGTGCCAGCAGCTTAGTGGCAGGGGTAAACCAAGAGACCCAGTACTTC. Amino acids: CASSLVAGVNQETQYF.